This T cell receptor (beta chain) was retrieved from a study of cytomegalovirus exposure and HLA in healthy donors (TCRdb year 2017). General notes on the study: According to an earlier analysis of a few hundred of the donors, 150 million to 200 million T cells yielded 117 million unique TCR beta sequences and approximately 300 Gb of sequence data. Donor age, sex, ethnicity and CMV serostatus were collected together with the repertoire data. The T cell repertoires of 670 or so subjects were profiled by immunosequencing and related to cytomegalovirus serostatus. Roughly five DR-DQ haplotypes were handled as single units for association and clustering, since linkage in the cohort was strong. A later analysis re-analyzed previously published TCR beta repertoires from roughly 600 donors and added high-resolution HLA genotyping to study TCR occurrence patterns. An earlier analysis of 500 to 750 of the donors applied high-throughput TCR beta sequencing to assess whether each TCR beta V gene segment acted as functional or pseudogenic. In addition to the first cohort of 666 subjects, a separate validation cohort of over 90 different subjects was used. To predict cytomegalovirus infection status, the study combined high-throughput TCR immunosequencing, statistical association of individual TCRs with disease status, and machine learning. The aim of the study was to test whether cataloging public T cell receptors could identify signatures of past pathogen exposure. Among roughly 400 genotyped donors of the cohort, an average of around 240,000 unique TCR beta nucleotide sequences were sequenced per donor, roughly a sixth of them non-productive. All discovery cohort repertoires had been generated on a single sequencing platform. The genetic ancestry cluster associated with self-reported Caucasian donors included over 65% of the roughly 380 genotyped donors. The later analysis used no new phenotypic data to find candidate immune exposures, relying instead on TCR beta sequences and their occurrence across donors. Approximately 310 gigabases of sequencing data and approximately 85 million unique TCR sequences were included in an early release covering about 700 HLA-typed donors. A later genetic analysis took genome-wide SNP genotypes for about three fifths of the 666 donors and used that subset as a discovery cohort. HLA typing included class I and class II loci at four-digit resolution. Typing coverage varied by locus: about 620-630 donors for A, B, C, DRB1 and DQB1; more than 500 for DQA1; around 570 for DPA1; roughly 450 for DPB1. Findings and caveats that apply to the study as a whole: In a later analysis, most CMV-associated TCR beta chains were found to appear HLA-restricted, with HLA associations seemingly driven largely by CMV exposure. A cluster of highly shared sequence variants was judged likely to be a technical artifact of the sequencing pipeline. Some IMGT-functional V segments, including TRBV6-2 and TRBV6-3, could not be told apart with the 87-base-pair reads, so those segments were excluded. In a later analysis, HLA-associated TCR beta chains were found to be more clonally expanded and to have lower generation probabilities than equally common non-associated chains. Because HLA typing was missing for some donors at each locus, association tests included only the typed subset. In this cohort, only TCR beta chains were sequenced, and detectable features were limited by the absence of alpha or paired-chain data. An earlier analysis of approximately 540 of the donors showed that most TCR beta V segments appeared in productive rearrangements either about 87% or about 30% of the time, which broadly matched IMGT annotations. At a false discovery rate of 0.05, a later analysis linked around 15,000 TCR beta sequences to specific HLA alleles. According to a later analysis, parvovirus B19, influenza, CMV and Epstein-Barr virus appeared linked to several top co-occurrence clusters. Because counts were too low, under 20 rarely observed V segments, including chromosome 9 orphons, were left out of the earlier analysis of 500 to 650 of the donors. According to the authors, the approach could potentially be generalized to other disease states and immunological phenotypes. The classifier was reported to diagnose cytomegalovirus status with high specificity and sensitivity in both the original cohort and the validation cohort. A few of the identified cytomegalovirus-associated TCR beta chains were confirmed in vitro to be specific for cytomegalovirus antigens. V-gene and J-gene trimming of TCR beta chains was associated with a missense DCLRE1C variant in a later genetic analysis, and the association was replicated in an independent cohort. The study gave a list of 150 to 200 TCR beta chains associated with cytomegalovirus. A further reported finding was that TCR beta sequences accurately predicted the HLA-A and HLA-B alleles for most subjects in the first cohort. Correlated functional status among segregating V segments might reflect linkage disequilibrium, but an unknown experimental factor could not be ruled out. Immune exposure information for the cohort was limited to CMV serostatus. Across donors, most TCR sequences were observed very rarely, whereas some public TCRs were present in many individuals. In a later analysis, the rate of TCR association differed among HLA loci, with DRB1 alleles having the most associated TCRs and HLA-C alleles having the fewest. Presence/absence analyses assumed roughly uniform sequencing depth across donors, an assumption that may not hold. A later genetic analysis reported fewer N-insertions in productive TCRs among donors in an Asian-associated ancestry cluster than the roughly 620-donor mean. When HLA alleles, especially DR and DQ, strongly co-occurred, TCR associations were difficult to assign to individual alleles.

The cohort comprised around 690 healthy bone marrow donors. At the time of sampling, every cohort member was nominally healthy, though immune exposures that went unrecorded were likely present. The donor was CMV seropositive and was included in the group of 250 to 300 seropositive cohort members. Each donor provided a peripheral blood sample, and peripheral blood mononuclear cells were used for TCR beta sequencing. Genomic DNA was extracted from the blood cell samples with the Qiagen DNeasy Blood Extraction Kit. As to this clone: No antigen is known for it. Qualities for individual bases were not recorded, and no much larger clone is one base off.

There are 14 amino acids in the CDR3, from cysteine to phenylalanine inclusive. Here the CDR3 DNA is all that survives: 42 bases in frame from base 1. V is reduced by 5 bases and J by 4 bases, leaving a spacing of 14 bases between them. CDR1 SGHVS and CDR2 FQNEAQ were looked up in the germline V gene. Receptors were amplified or captured by the immunoSEQ multiplex PCR assay. The multiplex PCR relied on a mix of 60 forward primers for TCR Vbeta segments and 13 reverse primers for TCR Jbeta segments. A multiplex PCR assay on genomic DNA amplified the CDR3 region of rearranged TCR beta genes. Amplified TCR beta libraries were sequenced as 87-base-pair reads on the Illumina HiSeq System. The original methods were these. A later analysis counted tens of millions of unique TCR beta chains across the 600 to 850 repertoires, and about 10 million of these chains were shared by at least two donors. To remove PCR and sequencing errors, raw reads were error-corrected and collapsed into unique sequences using a nearest-neighbor algorithm that merged closely related sequences. Alignment of CDR3 sequences to IMGT reference sequences was used to assign V, D and J gene segments. For a sequence to be retained, a match of at least six nucleotides was required to both a V gene segment and a J gene segment. Rearrangements were classified as productive when the CDR3 lacked stop codons and remained in frame with V and J, and all other rearrangements were classified as non-productive. CDR3 was defined according to IMGT convention as the region running from the second conserved V-encoded cysteine to the conserved J-encoded phenylalanine. In an earlier analysis of approximately 500 of the donors, sequences lacking an unambiguous match to a single V gene segment were excluded. An earlier analysis of several hundred of the donors classified V segments as functional when productive rearrangements were above 56.7% and as segregating when the standard deviation between donors was above 5%. A statistical classification framework was developed to diagnose cytomegalovirus status using the catalog of TCR beta chain sequences. In a later analysis, TCR nucleotide sequences were compared against IMGT/GENE-DB human TR gene sequences so that V and J genes could be assigned. A later analysis assigned CDR3 sequences and most-parsimonious VDJ recombination scenarios with the TCRdist pipeline. In a later analysis, each TCR beta chain was defined by its CDR3 amino acid sequence together with its V-gene family, and reads lacking a unique V-gene family were excluded. In a later analysis, fewer than 650 highly shared, low-generation-probability nucleotide sequences were removed to address suspected cross-contamination and a sequencing artifact. In a later analysis, a clonal expansion index for each public chain was calculated from normalized within-repertoire ranks of inferred template counts. In a later analysis, generation probabilities were computed with a VDJ recombination model fitted to out-of-frame rearrangements, and the resulting probabilities were checked against IGoR. Hypergeometric tests were used in a later analysis to score TCR-TCR, TCR-HLA and TCR-CMV co-occurrence, with a repertoire-size bias correction applied to the TCR pairs. In a later analysis, false discovery rates were estimated by permuting HLA or CMV assignments 20 times. A later analysis grouped co-occurring TCRs with DBSCAN, adding TCRdist sequence similarity when clustering within HLA-allele-positive subsets. Repertoires with fewer than 30,000 or more than 120,000 public chains were left out of co-occurrence clustering, as were several repertoires with anomalous nucleotide sharing. In TCRdb, the immuneACCESS table is reduced to in-frame sequences with V and J assigned. These tables do not hold every clone; where another copy was compared, an unresolved V gene accounts for under half, and the others remain unexplained. D and trimming were read from the DNA, whereas the V and J calls and clone size are those reported in that table. The sample profile shows more than 95,000 clones; 83% of them were found once. 3.6% of the sample lies in the top ten.

The chain is assembled from TRBV7-8 and TRBJ1-1; TRBD1 is a possible D gene, resting on 5 matching bases. The source material was PBMCs. The sequence was collected from a woman aged 40 to 50 in good health and CMV-seropositive. Here the CDR3 is given as CASSLQGSSTEAFF. In nucleotides, the sequence is TGTGCCAGCAGCCTTCAGGGTTCAAGCACTGAAGCTTTCTTT.